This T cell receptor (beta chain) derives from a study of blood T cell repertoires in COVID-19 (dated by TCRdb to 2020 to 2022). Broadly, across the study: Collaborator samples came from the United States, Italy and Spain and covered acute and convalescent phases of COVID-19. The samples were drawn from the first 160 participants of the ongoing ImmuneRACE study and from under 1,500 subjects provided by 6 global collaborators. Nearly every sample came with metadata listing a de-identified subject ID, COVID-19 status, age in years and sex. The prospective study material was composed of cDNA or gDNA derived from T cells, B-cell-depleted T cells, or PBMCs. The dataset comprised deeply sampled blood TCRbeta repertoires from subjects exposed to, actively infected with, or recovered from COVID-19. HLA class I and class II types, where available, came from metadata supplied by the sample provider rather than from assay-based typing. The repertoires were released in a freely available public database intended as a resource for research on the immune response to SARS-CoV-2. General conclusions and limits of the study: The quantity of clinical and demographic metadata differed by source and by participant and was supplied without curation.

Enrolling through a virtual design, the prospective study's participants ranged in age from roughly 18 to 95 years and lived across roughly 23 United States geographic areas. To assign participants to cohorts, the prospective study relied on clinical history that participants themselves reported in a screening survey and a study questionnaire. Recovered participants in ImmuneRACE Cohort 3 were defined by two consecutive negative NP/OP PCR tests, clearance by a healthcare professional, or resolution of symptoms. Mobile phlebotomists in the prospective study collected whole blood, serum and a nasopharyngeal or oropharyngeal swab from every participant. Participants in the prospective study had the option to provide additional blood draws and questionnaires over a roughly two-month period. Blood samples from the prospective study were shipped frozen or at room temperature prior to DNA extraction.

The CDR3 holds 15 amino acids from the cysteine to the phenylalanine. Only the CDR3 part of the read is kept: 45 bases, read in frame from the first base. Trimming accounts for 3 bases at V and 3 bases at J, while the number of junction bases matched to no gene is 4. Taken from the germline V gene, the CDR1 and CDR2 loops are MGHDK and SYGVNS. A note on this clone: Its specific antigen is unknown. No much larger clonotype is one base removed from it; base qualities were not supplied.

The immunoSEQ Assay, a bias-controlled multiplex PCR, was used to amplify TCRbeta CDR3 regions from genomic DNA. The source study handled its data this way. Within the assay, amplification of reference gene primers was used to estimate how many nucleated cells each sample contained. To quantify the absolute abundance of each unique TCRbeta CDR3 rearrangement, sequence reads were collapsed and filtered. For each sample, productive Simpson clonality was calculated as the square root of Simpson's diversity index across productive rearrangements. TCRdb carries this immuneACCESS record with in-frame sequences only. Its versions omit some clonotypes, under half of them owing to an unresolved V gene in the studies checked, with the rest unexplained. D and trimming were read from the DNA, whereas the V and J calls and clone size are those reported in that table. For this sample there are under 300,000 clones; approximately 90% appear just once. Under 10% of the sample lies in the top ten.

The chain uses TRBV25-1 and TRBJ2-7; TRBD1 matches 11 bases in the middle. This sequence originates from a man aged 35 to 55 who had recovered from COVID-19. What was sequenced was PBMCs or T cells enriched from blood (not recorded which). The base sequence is TGTGCCAGCAGTGACCGGGACAGGGGGGTCTACGAGCAGTACTTC. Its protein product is CASSDRDRGVYEQYF.